The 17 T cell receptor beta chains listed next were all sequenced from one sample in a study of metastatic and nonmetastatic thyroid tumors. TCRdb reanalyzed the PCR reads with MiXCR. The data hold roughly 20,000 clones, with roughly 36% observed a single time. Each patient went into thyroid surgery without having received any treatment. Sequencing input: tumor tissue. These TCRs come from a female donor with papillary thyroid cancer or a benign thyroid nodule (not recorded which). Some clones in this sample may be carry-over from other donors' samples.

A few counts support this clone. The chain is built from TRBV6-2 or TRBV6-3 and TRBJ2-1; 11 bases map to TRBD2. The germline gives CDR1 MNHEY, CDR2 SVGEGT. The CDR3 extends over 18 amino acids. J was trimmed by 0 bases and V by 4 bases; bases with no gene match: 8. CDR3 in amino acids: CASSLASGRTNSYNEQFF. The CDR3 nucleotides are TGTGCCAGCAGTTTGGCTAGCGGGAGGACCAACTCCTACAATGAGCAGTTCTTC.

DNA of the CDR3: TGTGCCAGCAGCTCGGAGGATTTCACAGATACGCAGTATTTT. It encodes CASSSEDFTDTQYF. The chain couples TRBV11-3 to TRBJ2-3; perhaps TRBD2 as D (5 bases). Trimming shortened V by 4 bases and J by 2 bases, and 10 bases separated the two germline ends. This CDR3 has 14 residues. Germline CDR1 and CDR2: SGHNT and YENEEA.

The chain has TRBV25-1 and TRBJ2-2; D is tentatively TRBD1 or TRBD2 (6 bases each). The CDR3 consists of 14 residues. CDR1 MGHDK and CDR2 SYGVNS come from the germline V gene. The germline V and J ends were trimmed by 4 bases and 7 bases, with 13 bases remaining between them. The CDR3 reads CASSGHREVGELFF. CDR3 DNA: TGTGCCAGCAGTGGACACAGGGAGGTCGGGGAGCTGTTTTTT.

The chain combines TRBV20-1 with TRBJ1-2; 8 bases are a match to TRBD1. CDR1 DFQATT and CDR2 SNEGSKA come from the germline V gene (reference sequence). After removal of 7 bases from V and 2 bases from J, the junction contained 12 bases not matched to a gene. This CDR3 is 15 amino acids long. The CDR3 DNA follows: TGCAGTGTCCATCCTACTCAGGGGGCAAACTATGGCTACACCTTC. It is translated as CSVHPTQGANYGYTF.

The chain employs TRBV2 and TRBJ2-3; 11 nucleotides match TRBD2. The CDR3 is 15 amino acids. The germline gives CDR1 SNHLY, CDR2 FYNNEI. Trimming removed 7 bases from V and 5 bases from J; junction bases left unmatched: 8. The CDR3 protein is CASNPATSGVDTQYF. The CDR3, as DNA: TGTGCCAGCAACCCCGCGACTAGCGGGGTAGATACGCAGTATTTT.

The rearrangement joins TRBV6-2 or TRBV6-3 to TRBJ1-3; TRBD1 might be the D (6 bases). Germline assignment: CDR1 MNHEY and CDR2 SVGEGT. V gave up 6 bases and J gave up 0 bases, with 15 bases separating them. This CDR3 spans 16 amino acids. CDR3 coding DNA: TGTGCCAGCAGATATCAGGACAGTCTCTCTGGAAACACCATATATTTT. It specifies CASRYQDSLSGNTIYF.

V and J are TRBV6-1 and TRBJ2-2; D is ambiguous. The germline CDR1 and CDR2 sequences are MNHNS and SASEGT. V was cut by 3 bases and J by 2 bases, with 4 bases left in between. The CDR3 extends over 13 amino acids. The CDR3 DNA is TGTGCCAGCAGTGACGGTAACACCGGGGAGCTGTTTTTT. It is translated as CASSDGNTGELFF.

This rearrangement joins TRBV7-6 to TRBJ2-7, with D perhaps TRBD2 (5 bases). V gave up 6 bases and J gave up 6 bases, with 15 bases separating them. The germline CDR1 and CDR2 sequences are SGHVS and FNYEAQ. CDR3 length equals 13 residues. CDR3 in amino acids: CASSQTVAGEQYF. The CDR3 DNA is TGTGCCAGCAGTCAAACGGTGGCGGGCGAGCAGTACTTC. The complete variable domain, with remaining parts taken from reference TRBV7-6 and TRBJ2-7, reads GAGVSQSPRYKVTKRGQDVALRCDPISGHVSLYWYRQALGQGPEFLTYFNYEAQQDKSGLPNDRFSAERPEGSISTLTIQRTEQRDSAMYRCASSQTVAGEQYFGPGTRLTVT.

V is TRBV9 and J is TRBJ1-6; D is perhaps TRBD1 (5 bases). The CDR3 is 15 residues long. V shed 0 bases and J shed 9 bases, with 13 bases lying between them. Germline loops: CDR1 SGDLS, CDR2 YYNGEE. The CDR3 protein is CASSVGDSSASPLHF. The CDR3 coding sequence is TGTGCCAGCAGCGTAGGCGACAGTAGCGCTTCACCCCTCCACTTT.

This chain connects TRBV14 to TRBJ2-3; possibly TRBD2 for D (7 bases). V dropped 1 base and J dropped 10 bases, with 9 bases sitting between them. Germline values: CDR1 SGHDN, CDR2 FVKESK. This CDR3 spans 12 amino acids. The CDR3 loop reads CASSQAGGAQYF. The CDR3 DNA follows: TGTGCCAGCAGCCAAGCGGGGGGCGCGCAGTATTTT.

The J gene is TRBJ2-1, the V gene TRBV4-1, with no clear D. V lost 5 bases and J lost 8, with 10 bases in between. The CDR3 runs 12 residues. Germline lookup yields CDR1 MGHRA and CDR2 YSYEKL. CDR3 region: CASSEFDDEQFF. DNA for the CDR3: TGCGCCAGCAGCGAGTTTGACGATGAGCAGTTCTTC.

The chain couples TRBV11-2 to TRBJ1-2; D is possibly TRBD1 (5 bases). This CDR3 spans 13 amino acids. Germline assignment: CDR1 SGHAT and CDR2 FQNNGV. The V end lost 1 base, the J end lost 6 bases, and 9 bases lay between the germline ends. The CDR3 bases are TGTGCCAGCAGCTTAGGATCGGGGGATGGCTACACCTTC. It codes for CASSLGSGDGYTF.

J is TRBJ2-5 and V is TRBV7-6; D is unresolved. Looked up from germline, CDR1 is SGHVS and CDR2 is FNYEAQ. CDR3 length equals 11 residues. Trimming took 4 bases from V and 4 from J, leaving 4 bases between them. The CDR3 DNA sequence: TGTGCCAGCAGCTCGGGAGAGACCCAGTACTTC. It yields the protein CASSSGETQYF. The whole variable domain, filled in from reference TRBV7-6 and TRBJ2-5, reads GAGVSQSPRYKVTKRGQDVALRCDPISGHVSLYWYRQALGQGPEFLTYFNYEAQQDKSGLPNDRFSAERPEGSISTLTIQRTEQRDSAMYRCASSSGETQYFGPGTRLLVL.

The rearrangement uses TRBV6-5 and TRBJ1-2; 7 bases match TRBD1. From germline, CDR1 is MNHEY and CDR2 SVGAGI. The CDR3 is made up of 16 amino acids. The trim removed 0 bases at V and 6 bases at J, leaving 10 bases unmatched. CDR3 sequence reads: CASSYSNDGGGDGYTF. The CDR3 region has the DNA TGTGCCAGCAGTTACTCGAACGATGGAGGGGGCGATGGCTACACCTTC.

V and J are TRBV9 and TRBJ1-1, with 8 bases matching TRBD1. The CDR3 has 13 residues. Looked up from germline, CDR1 is SGDLS and CDR2 is YYNGEE. With V trimmed by 5 bases and J by 1 base, 1 base remained unmatched. This CDR3 reads CASSQGANTEAFF. CDR3 bases: TGTGCCAGCAGTCAGGGGGCGAACACTGAAGCTTTCTTT. The whole variable domain, remainder taken from reference TRBV9 and TRBJ1-1, is DSGVTQTPKHLITATGQRVTLRCSPRSGDLSVYWYQQSLDQGLQFLIQYYNGEERAKGNILERFSAQQFPDLHSELNLSSLELGDSALYFCASSQGANTEAFFGQGTRLTVV.

The rearrangement joins TRBV6-2 or TRBV6-3 to TRBJ1-3, with D perhaps TRBD1 (5 bases). Trimming stripped 2 bases from V and 12 bases from J, with 11 bases between. CDR1 is MNHEY and CDR2 is SVGEGT in the germline V gene. CDR3 length equals 12 residues. The CDR3 region is CASSYPQVHIYF. For the CDR3, the DNA is TGTGCCAGCAGTTACCCACAGGTCCACATATATTTT.

This chain uses TRBV11-2 with TRBJ2-1; TRBD2 matches at 10 bases. The CDR3 is 15 residues long. CDR1 and CDR2 (germline): SGHAT, FQNNGV. Germline trimming cut 4 bases from V and 5 bases from J; bases unmatched to any gene: 5. This CDR3 is CASSWTSGDHNEQFF. CDR3 DNA sequence: TGTGCCAGCAGCTGGACTAGCGGAGACCACAATGAGCAGTTCTTC. The variable domain in full, with the rest retrieved from reference TRBV11-2 and TRBJ2-1, is EAGVAQSPRYKIIEKRQSVAFWCNPISGHATLYWYQQILGQGPKLLIQFQNNGVVDDSQLPKDRFSAERLKGVDSTLKIQPAKLEDSAVYLCASSWTSGDHNEQFFGPGTRLTVL.